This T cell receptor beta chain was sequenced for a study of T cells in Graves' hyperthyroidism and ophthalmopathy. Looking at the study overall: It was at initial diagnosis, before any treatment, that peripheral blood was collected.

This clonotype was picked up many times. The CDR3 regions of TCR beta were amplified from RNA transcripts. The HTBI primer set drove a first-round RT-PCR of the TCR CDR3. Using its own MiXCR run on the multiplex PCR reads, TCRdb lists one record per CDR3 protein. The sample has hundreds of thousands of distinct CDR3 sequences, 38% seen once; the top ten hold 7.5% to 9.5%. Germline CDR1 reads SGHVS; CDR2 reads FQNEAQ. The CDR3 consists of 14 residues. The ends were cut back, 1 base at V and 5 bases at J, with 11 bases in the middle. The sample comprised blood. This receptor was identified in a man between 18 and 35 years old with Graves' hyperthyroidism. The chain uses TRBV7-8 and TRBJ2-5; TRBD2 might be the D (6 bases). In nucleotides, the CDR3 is TGTGCCAGCAGCTTAGTGTTAAGCGGGGAGACCCAGTACTTC. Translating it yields CASSLVLSGETQYF.